The next 32 T cell receptor beta chains were all read from a single sample in a study of spatial heterogeneity in lung cancer. TCRdb processed the 5' RACE reads anew with MiXCR; each CDR3 protein has one entry. This table has about 26,000 distinct CDR3 sequences, roughly 13% appearing once. Time point indicated: sample taken at primary tumor resection. No cells were sorted before sequencing. The whole RNA sequenced was extracted from tumor, nontumor lung or frozen PBMC. The sequencing here drew on PBMCs, taken at surgery. Receptors were obtained from a female donor with early-stage non-small cell lung cancer.

The V call is TRBV28, the J call TRBJ2-3, with TRBD2 matching 11 bases. Germline V gene sequence: CDR1 MDHEN, CDR2 SYDVKM. V shed 7 bases, J shed 4 bases, and the junction held 10 bases outside the gene matches. The CDR3 runs to 16 residues. CDR3 protein: CASTTSGRGFPDTQYF. The CDR3 bases are TGTGCCAGCACAACTAGCGGGAGAGGTTTCCCAGATACGCAGTATTTT.

This clonotype was recorded at least ten times. The chain links TRBV29-1 to TRBJ2-1; the D gene is possibly TRBD1 (5 bases). The CDR3 length is 16 residues. Trimming pared 4 bases from V and 1 base from J, leaving 17 bases between. Germline loops: CDR1 SQVTM, CDR2 ANQGSEA. CDR3 DNA sequence: TGCAGCGTTGCCCTACTCGACAGTCCTTCCTACAATGAGCAGTTCTTC. It translates to CSVALLDSPSYNEQFF.

There are many counts of this clonotype. V is TRBV24-1 and J is TRBJ2-2, with D unclear. CDR3 length: 11 residues. The germline CDR1 and CDR2 sequences are KGHDR and SFDVKD. The V and J ends lost 3 bases and 8 bases respectively, with 3 bases between them. CDR3 coding DNA: TGTGCCACCAGTGATCGTGGGGAGCTGTTTTTT. It specifies CATSDRGELFF.

This clonotype occurred a few times. This chain uses TRBV28 with TRBJ2-1, with TRBD2 identical over 8 bases. The CDR3 length is 14 residues. Germline loops: CDR1 MDHEN, CDR2 SYDVKM. Unmatched junction bases numbered 4, after V lost 3 bases and J lost 6 bases. The CDR3 loop is CASSFSGMANEQFF. The CDR3 region has the DNA TGTGCCAGCAGTTTTAGCGGGATGGCCAATGAGCAGTTCTTC. The complete variable domain, with remaining parts taken from reference TRBV28 and TRBJ2-1, reads DVKVTQSSRYLVKRTGEKVFLECVQDMDHENMFWYRQDPGLGLRLIYFSYDVKMKEKGDIPEGYSVSREKKERFSLILESASTNQTSMYLCASSFSGMANEQFFGPGTRLTVL.

The table lists this clonotype with many counts. The chain couples TRBV12-3 or TRBV12-4 to TRBJ2-1, with 9 positions matching TRBD2. The CDR3 has 14 amino acids. V was clipped by 3 bases and J by 10 bases; unmatched bases: 7. CDR3 sequence reads: CASSLREGPREQFF. The DNA of the CDR3 is TGTGCCAGCAGTTTGCGGGAGGGCCCACGGGAGCAGTTCTTC.

This clonotype was counted a few times. The rearrangement joins TRBV29-1 to TRBJ2-2; weak D call: TRBD2 (5 bases). The CDR3 length is 11 residues. V was trimmed by 4 bases and J by 6 bases, leaving 6 bases between them. Germline lookup yields CDR1 SQVTM and CDR2 ANQGSEA. The CDR3 spells CSVGGSGELFF. Here the CDR3 DNA reads TGCAGCGTTGGAGGGTCCGGGGAGCTGTTTTTT.

Many counts were recorded for this clonotype. The V gene is TRBV18, the J gene TRBJ1-1; 7 nucleotides agree with TRBD1. Germline CDR1 is KGHSH and CDR2 is LQKENI. Unmatched junction bases numbered 5, after V lost 6 bases and J lost 1 base. The CDR3 extends over 14 amino acids. CDR3 coding DNA: TGTGCCAGCTCCCCGCAGGGGGGGAACACTGAAGCTTTCTTT. Translated, it gives CASSPQGGNTEAFF.

This clonotype was counted at least ten times. The rearrangement uses TRBV6-6 and TRBJ2-7; possibly TRBD1 or TRBD2 for D (5 bases each). With 4 bases removed from V and 2 bases from J, the gap between germline ends came to 24 bases. The CDR3 has 18 residues. Germline assignment: CDR1 MNHNY and CDR2 SVGAGI (reference sequence). DNA for the CDR3: TGTGCCAGCAGTTTTGAGGGGTCGGGGAGAATGATCACCTACGAGCAGTACTTC. Encoded protein: CASSFEGSGRMITYEQYF.

This clonotype has a count of ten or more. The V call is TRBV19, the J call TRBJ2-2; D gene unclear. Germline lookup yields CDR1 LNHDA and CDR2 SQIVND (reference sequence). V was clipped by 3 bases and J by 4 bases, with 21 bases between them. The CDR3 contains 18 residues. Written as DNA, the CDR3 is TGTGCCAGTAGTATTGGTCGAGACGTTGGTGGGGTCACCGGGGAGCTGTTTTTT. It is translated as CASSIGRDVGGVTGELFF.

This clonotype was counted at least ten times. V usage is TRBV27 and J usage is TRBJ2-7; weak D call: TRBD2 (7 bases). Trimming cost V 6 bases and J 6 bases, with 12 bases left between them. Germline lookup yields CDR1 MNHEY and CDR2 SMNVEV (reference sequence). The CDR3 contains 12 residues. The CDR3 sequence: CASRGGVIEQYF. CDR3 DNA: TGTGCCAGCAGAGGGGGGGTCATCGAGCAGTACTTC.

This clonotype was counted only a few times. The chain employs TRBV20-1 and TRBJ2-1, with a tentative D call TRBD2 (6 bases). V dropped 6 bases and J dropped 7 bases, with 22 bases sitting between them. Per the germline V gene, CDR1 is DFQATT and CDR2 is SNEGSKA (reference sequence). The CDR3 length is 15 residues. CDR3 sequence (DNA): TGCAGTGCCAGGTTGGGGCTAGCGAGAGCTAATGAGCAGTTCTTC. Translation gives CSARLGLARANEQFF.

J is TRBJ2-7 and V is TRBV29-1; D uncertain. The CDR3 runs to 12 residues. V shed 3 bases and J shed 3 bases, with 9 bases lying between them. Per the germline V gene, CDR1 is SQVTM and CDR2 is ANQGSEA. CDR3 protein: CSVETGFYEQYF. DNA for the CDR3: TGCAGCGTTGAGACTGGATTCTACGAGCAGTACTTC.

There are a few counts of this clonotype. V and J are TRBV19 and TRBJ1-5; the D gene is possibly TRBD1 (5 bases). Deletions cut 6 bases from V and 10 bases from J, with 13 bases between. CDR3 length equals 12 residues. Per germline, CDR1 LNHDA and CDR2 SQIVND (reference sequence). In DNA, the CDR3 is TGTGCCAGTAGAACAGGTGCAGGCCCCCAGCATTTT. This gives the protein CASRTGAGPQHF.

V gene TRBV7-2 combines with J gene TRBJ2-1, with D possibly matching TRBD2 (5 bases). Trimming stripped 5 bases from V and 4 bases from J, with 12 bases between. Germline CDR1 and CDR2: SGHTA and FQGNSA. The CDR3 runs to 14 residues. Here the CDR3 DNA reads TGTGCCAGCAGCAAATCCAGCGGTTACAATGAGCAGTTCTTC. Its translation is CASSKSSGYNEQFF.

This clonotype was found many times. The chain carries TRBV7-8 and TRBJ2-3, with TRBD2 matching 12 bases. This CDR3 is built from 17 residues. CDR1 and CDR2 (germline): SGHVS, FQNEAQ. The junction had 11 bases not matched to a gene; V was cut back by 0 bases and J by 10 bases. CDR3 nucleotide sequence: TGTGCCAGCAGCTTAGCGCTGGAGACTAGCGGGAGCTTTGCGCAGTATTTT. Its translation is CASSLALETSGSFAQYF.

This clonotype appeared a few times. This chain links TRBV6-1 with TRBJ2-7, with a weak D call TRBD2 (6 bases). The CDR3 runs 15 residues. CDR1 MNHNS and CDR2 SASEGT come from the germline V gene. The V and J ends lost 1 base and 2 bases respectively, with 12 bases between them. The CDR3 nucleotides are TGTGCCAGCAGTGAAGAAGGCGGGAAACCCTACGAGCAGTACTTC. It codes for CASSEEGGKPYEQYF.

V is TRBV20-1 and J is TRBJ2-5; no reliable D call. Per the germline V gene, CDR1 is DFQATT and CDR2 is SNEGSKA (reference sequence). The length of the CDR3 is 15 residues. Trimming took 2 bases from V and 9 from J, leaving 22 bases between them. The CDR3 region is CSARPHLEPKASQYF. CDR3 in DNA: TGCAGTGCTAGACCCCACCTAGAACCTAAGGCTTCCCAGTACTTC.

There are many counts of this clonotype. The chain carries TRBV6-1 and TRBJ2-1; a possible D gene is TRBD2 (6 bases). V was trimmed by 1 base and J by 12 bases, leaving 7 bases between them. Germline V gene data show CDR1 as MNHNS and CDR2 as SASEGT. The CDR3 runs 11 residues. The CDR3 is CASSEGRGQFF. Here the CDR3 DNA reads TGTGCCAGCAGTGAAGGGCGGGGGCAGTTCTTC.

This clonotype appeared many times. The chain has TRBV28 and TRBJ2-5, with 7 nucleotides matching TRBD2. After removal of 5 bases from V and 5 bases from J, the junction contained 2 bases not matched to a gene. The CDR3 covers 12 residues. The V gene's germline CDR1 is MDHEN and CDR2 SYDVKM. CDR3 DNA: TGTGCCAGCAGTCCCGGGGGGGAGACCCAGTACTTC. This gives the protein CASSPGGETQYF. Filled out from reference TRBV28 and TRBJ2-5, the complete variable domain reads DVKVTQSSRYLVKRTGEKVFLECVQDMDHENMFWYRQDPGLGLRLIYFSYDVKMKEKGDIPEGYSVSREKKERFSLILESASTNQTSMYLCASSPGGETQYFGPGTRLLVL.

This clonotype was counted many times. The chain carries TRBV20-1 and TRBJ1-1; D is uncertain. V lost 3 bases and J 3 bases, leaving 14 bases between the germline ends. Germline loops: CDR1 DFQATT, CDR2 SNEGSKA (reference sequence). The CDR3 is 14 amino acids. CDR3 nucleotides: TGCAGTGCTAGGCGGGCGGGAAGGGACACTGAAGCTTTCTTT. Encoded protein: CSARRAGRDTEAFF.

This clonotype was detected many times. This rearrangement joins TRBV7-2 to TRBJ2-3; D remains ambiguous. Germline lookup yields CDR1 SGHTA and CDR2 FQGNSA. The V and J ends lost 2 bases and 6 bases respectively, with 3 bases between them. This CDR3 is 11 amino acids long. The CDR3: CASSLLDTQYF. Written as DNA, the CDR3 is TGTGCCAGCAGCTTACTGGATACGCAGTATTTT.

This clonotype was seen many times. This rearrangement joins TRBV9 to TRBJ1-2, with no clear D. CDR1 is SGDLS and CDR2 is YYNGEE in the germline V gene. The CDR3 runs 14 residues. The V end was cut by 2 bases, the J end by 8 bases, with 16 bases between. The CDR3 region has the DNA TGTGCCAGCAGCGTTTCTAGGACTCCCGCCGGCTACACCTTC. It codes for CASSVSRTPAGYTF.

This clonotype occurred many times. The chain recombines TRBV6-5 with TRBJ2-5; 7 bases are shared with TRBD1. Germline V gene sequence: CDR1 MNHEY, CDR2 SVGAGI. The CDR3 has 12 amino acids. J was trimmed by 4 bases and V by 10 bases; bases with no gene match: 6. The CDR3 region has the DNA TGTGCCACCTCCCGGACAGGAGAGACCCAGTACTTC. Amino acids: CATSRTGETQYF.

In this sample, this clonotype turned up many times. The rearrangement uses TRBV27 and TRBJ2-7, with TRBD1 as a possible D gene (5 bases). V shed 6 bases and J shed 2 bases, with 8 bases lying between them. This CDR3 region has 12 residues. Germline V gene sequence: CDR1 MNHEY, CDR2 SMNVEV (reference sequence). The CDR3 sequence is CASRGHPYEQYF. CDR3 DNA: TGTGCCAGCAGGGGGCACCCCTACGAGCAGTACTTC.

This clonotype was counted many times. The rearrangement uses TRBV24-1 and TRBJ2-1; D unresolved. Trimming removed 5 bases at V and 0 bases at J, with 13 bases between. CDR1 is KGHDR and CDR2 is SFDVKD in the germline V gene. This CDR3 is 16 amino acids long. Here the CDR3 DNA reads TGTGCCACCAGTGGGTTGACTGGTAGCTCCTACAATGAGCAGTTCTTC. Amino acid sequence: CATSGLTGSSYNEQFF.

This clonotype was observed many times. The chain links TRBV14 to TRBJ2-7, with D perhaps TRBD2 (5 bases). The CDR3 extends over 14 amino acids. The ends were cut back, 0 bases at V and 3 bases at J, with 9 bases in the middle. Looked up from germline, CDR1 is SGHDN and CDR2 is FVKESK. The CDR3 sequence: CASSQDTGFYEQYF. The CDR3 DNA is TGTGCCAGCAGCCAAGATACGGGATTCTACGAGCAGTACTTC.

This clonotype came up many times. The chain has TRBV29-1 and TRBJ1-2, with unresolved D. In germline, CDR1 is SQVTM, CDR2 ANQGSEA. The CDR3 runs to 11 residues. This CDR3 reads CALGINYGYTF. Here the CDR3 DNA reads TGCGCACTAGGGATTAACTATGGCTACACCTTC.

J is TRBJ1-2 and V is TRBV19; no definite D call. V was trimmed by 5 bases and J by 4 bases, leaving 14 bases between them. CDR1 is LNHDA, CDR2 SQIVND, per germline (reference sequence). The CDR3 extends over 14 amino acids. CDR3 coding DNA: TGTGCCAGTAGTGGACCAGTCCCCTCCTATGGCTACACCTTC. Protein sequence: CASSGPVPSYGYTF.

This clonotype has more than one count but fewer than ten. The V and J genes are TRBV20-1 and TRBJ1-1; a possible D gene is TRBD1 (5 bases). This CDR3 contains 13 residues. Trimming left V 6 bases short and J 5 bases short, with 16 bases between. CDR1 and CDR2 from the germline V gene are DFQATT and SNEGSKA (reference sequence). CDR3 DNA sequence: TGCAGTGCGGGACCGAGGGGCAGGACTGAAGCTTTCTTT. It specifies CSAGPRGRTEAFF.

The sample holds many counts of this clonotype. This chain connects TRBV7-4 to TRBJ2-7, with 10 nucleotides matching TRBD1. CDR1 and CDR2 from the germline V gene are SGHVT and SQSDAQ. Trimming cost V 1 base and J 4 bases; bases outside gene matches: 4. The CDR3 is 15 residues long. The CDR3 loop is CASSLVVGQGYEQYF. CDR3 sequence (DNA): TGTGCCAGCAGCTTAGTGGTGGGACAGGGGTACGAGCAGTACTTC. The full variable domain, its missing parts supplied by reference TRBV7-4 and TRBJ2-7, is GAGVSQSPRYKVAKRGRDVALRCDSISGHVTLYWYRQTLGQGSEVLTYSQSDAQRDKSGRPSGRFSAERPERSVSTLKIQRTEQGDSAVYLCASSLVVGQGYEQYFGPGTRLTVT.

This clonotype was seen at least ten times. The rearrangement links TRBV28 to TRBJ2-5; D uncertain. The V gene's germline CDR1 is MDHEN and CDR2 SYDVKM. V was clipped by 6 bases and J by 0 bases, with 5 bases between them. The CDR3 has 12 amino acids. The CDR3 loop reads CASSLDQETQYF. The DNA for the CDR3 is TGTGCCAGCAGCTTAGACCAAGAGACCCAGTACTTC.

The rearrangement links TRBV29-1 to TRBJ2-3, with D possibly matching TRBD1 (6 bases). Germline V gives CDR1 SQVTM, CDR2 ANQGSEA. This CDR3 comprises 13 residues. V dropped 7 bases and J dropped 0 bases, with 11 bases sitting between them. The CDR3, as DNA: TGCAGCGGATACAGGGTTAGCACAGATACGCAGTATTTT. Translated, it gives CSGYRVSTDTQYF.